The following is a T cell receptor (beta chain) sequence with its context. Its cognate antigen has yet to be identified. Given a much more abundant clone one base away, this may be a read error. Donors were 39 systemically healthy Caucasian individuals from Russia aged 6 to 90 years. Roughly 9.5 milliliters of peripheral blood were drawn from each donor into EDTA-treated Vacutainer tubes. Ficoll-Paque density-gradient centrifugation was used to isolate PBMCs, with at least 6 million per sample. Total RNA was extracted from PBMCs with Trizol reagent, with at least 6 micrograms obtained per sample. For every donor, flow cytometry on a PBMC aliquot measured the percentage of naive CD45RAhigh/CD27high T cells. The CDR3 numbers 14 residues from cysteine through phenylalanine. Of all the DNA, just the CDR3 is kept, 42 bases in frame from base 1. Library preparation used 5' RACE. The listed sequencing device is Illumina HiSeq 2500. A second roughly 6 to 12 cycle PCR used a sample-barcoded 5' primer and a J-beta primer mix. A template-switch 5' adaptor carrying 12 random nucleotides introduced a unique molecular identifier onto each TCR beta cDNA molecule. At least 3 million CDR3-containing paired-end reads were obtained from each sample. First-strand cDNA synthesis was performed from all RNA using the Mint cDNA synthesis kit, with priming by a TRBC-specific oligonucleotide. All cDNA was treated with uracil-DNA glycosylase and then went through a first 18-cycle PCR with the universal primers M1SS and BC2_uni_R. Concerning the study's data processing: Normalization of each sample was performed by random selection of 1 million high-quality reads, each carrying a distinct molecular identifier. Instead of being binned into consensus sequences, reads with shared molecular identifiers were discarded. MiTCR, with a Q25 quality threshold and the strictest error-elimination algorithm, was used for CDR3 identification, clonotype clustering and error correction. A nonparametric unseen species model using Euler transformation provided a lower-bound estimate of total TCR beta diversity. The public sequencing data were trimmed at Q25 with fastp and processed into clonotypes with MiXCR by TCRdb, which kept only in-frame beta chains. Each record represents a unique CDR3 protein, reported with the most common genes and DNA among its rows. The V and J calls, along with clone size, are taken from TCRdb and not from the paper's own processing. In all, the sample holds over 950,000 distinct CDR3 sequences, and roughly two fifths of those were seen once. The biggest ten clones account for less than 15% of the sample.

This entry comes from a study of blood T cells in healthy people across ages (dated by TCRdb to between 2015 and 2017). About the investigation overall: In model experiments, template switching captured roughly one uniquely barcoded TCR beta cDNA molecule for every two T cells. The study measured age-related changes in TCR beta repertoire diversity using deep sequencing normalized with unique cDNA molecular identifiers. The donors were divided into four age groups: young (average roughly 15 years), middle-aged (approximately 42), aged (approximately 62) and long-lived (about 90). To avoid experimental bias, donors of different ages were randomly spread across the sequencing lanes. Two additional independent replicas of 1 million unique cDNA reads from the same blood draw were analyzed for two donors (one aged 18 to 30 and one aged 80 or older). Beyond this particular receptor, the publication reports: Conclusive comparison of naive and antigen-experienced compartments was prevented by the profiling of bulk unsorted PBMCs. Observed TCR beta diversity per million T cells fell roughly linearly with age, and a significant reduction was already apparent by age approximately 40. Donor CMV infection status was unknown, potentially confounding age-related changes in expanded clonotypes. The percentage of naive T cells measured by flow cytometry correlated strongly with observed TCR beta diversity. Estimates of total diversity based on one million sequenced T cells were considered lower bounds and underestimates. The long-lived group showed more naive CD4+ T cells, fewer expanded clones and increased TCR diversity than the aged group, suggesting age selection.

This clonotype was sampled from a man younger than 30 in good health. Input material: blood. The rearranged segments are TRBV12-3 or TRBV12-4 and TRBJ1-6; 9 bases in the middle match TRBD1. The CDR3 has the sequence CASSYRTGDSPPHF. The nucleotides read TGTGCCAGCAGTTACAGGACAGGGGATTCACCCCCCCACTTT.